These T cell receptor beta chains were read from a single sample in a study of T cells in Graves' hyperthyroidism and ophthalmopathy. TCRdb re-analysed the multiplex PCR reads in MiXCR, keeping a single row per CDR3 protein. The sample shows about 320,000 distinct CDR3 sequences, around 17% of them seen only once. The sample comprised blood. Receptors were obtained from a man aged 25-45 years with Graves' hyperthyroidism. Each CDR3 is given with its conserved first and last residue. Where a row states a size, it is once, few, many or the class of an expanded clone; other rows omit it.

cdr3_aa j_call clone_size v_call
CASRPRGGTGELFF TRBJ2-2 - TRBV12-3/TRBV12-4
CASSLGLAGESYEQYF TRBJ2-7 - TRBV5-1
CASSYSRGEGREAFF TRBJ1-1 few TRBV6-2/TRBV6-3
CASSLESGADGYTF TRBJ1-2 - TRBV5-1
CASRRTSGQETQYF TRBJ2-5 - TRBV11-2
CAWVAGHIQYF TRBJ2-4 - TRBV30
CASSVGPGPTTNEKLFF TRBJ1-4 few TRBV9
CASKLRGPNTEAFF TRBJ1-1 few TRBV19
CASSEVGLTDTQYF TRBJ2-3 many TRBV6-1
CAWRGQGRPYYGYTF TRBJ1-2 many TRBV30
CASSLAAGVGINEQFF TRBJ2-1 many TRBV5-1
CATESGTGREETQYF TRBJ2-5 many TRBV24-1
CATPHLGETQYF TRBJ2-5 many TRBV10-3
CASAFDRGSQETQYF TRBJ2-5 few TRBV18
CSALLPSANTGELFF TRBJ2-2 many TRBV20-1
CASSEEGQETQYF TRBJ2-5 - TRBV25-1
CASSYQSWSSYEQYF TRBJ2-7 many TRBV6-6
CASRRTYEQYF TRBJ2-7 many TRBV6-1
CSVEGGQAGTEAFF TRBJ1-1 few TRBV29-1
CASSRKGQFYGYTF TRBJ1-2 many TRBV28
CASSFGTSGAYEQYF TRBJ2-7 many TRBV7-9
CASRGLWTSTDTQYF TRBJ2-3 many TRBV11-2
CASSQDTGEQFF TRBJ2-1 many TRBV3-1
CASSSPYTPRGRRVTEAFF TRBJ1-1 many TRBV28
CASSVEGLGTDTQYF TRBJ2-3 few TRBV9
CASSRGRGPRRQETQYF TRBJ2-5 few TRBV19
CASSRDGTTDTQYF TRBJ2-3 many TRBV28
CASSPRLKETQYF TRBJ2-5 many TRBV5-1
CASSLAGSTIHSYEQYF TRBJ2-7 many TRBV13
CASSISLAGVSQYF TRBJ2-3 - TRBV19
CASRVGLMNTEAFF TRBJ1-1 many TRBV6-1
CASSPWDRDYEQYF TRBJ2-7 many TRBV7-9
CSVATLALNEQYF TRBJ2-7 - TRBV29-1
CASAAAAGTDGYTF TRBJ1-2 many TRBV5-1
CASTPTDSTDTQYF TRBJ2-3 many TRBV7-9
CASSPQDRAYNEQFF TRBJ2-1 - TRBV18
CATSDMTEADTQYF TRBJ2-3 many TRBV24-1
CASSLGERELDKKGNQPQHF TRBJ1-5 - TRBV27
CASSWGRDGGYTF TRBJ1-2 - TRBV5-5
CATSRDRAGNYGYTF TRBJ1-2 - TRBV15
CASSPRPGSYEQYF TRBJ2-7 many TRBV7-2
CSARRGTGNEQFF TRBJ2-1 - TRBV20-1
CASSLLPGGSVRETQYF TRBJ2-5 many TRBV7-8
CSASGQGGGVATNEKLFF TRBJ1-4 few TRBV20-1
CASSSEDRGLMNTEAFF TRBJ1-1 - TRBV7-2
CASSLGVRASSYNEQFF TRBJ2-1 many TRBV11-1
CASSAMAGVQETQYF TRBJ2-5 few TRBV7-2
CASSQGEWDYQETQYF TRBJ2-5 many TRBV3-1
CASSLIQGVSEAFF TRBJ1-1 many TRBV28
CASSQAAAYNEQFF TRBJ2-1 - TRBV4-2
CASLKYGGGGTEAFF TRBJ1-1 few TRBV2